The text below deals with one T cell receptor (beta chain). Its antigen is undetermined. The data were obtained in a study of PD-1 blockade in classical Hodgkin lymphoma. The overall study: Nivolumab dosed at 3 mg/kg went to patients intravenously every 2 weeks. Findings of the study overall: A reduction in baseline TCR diversity was reportedly seen in newly diagnosed patients relative to healthy donors. Newly diagnosed and completely responding patients shared comparable baseline diversity.

Every patient was affected by relapse after autologous stem cell transplantation, while exposure to brentuximab vedotin was not uniform. The V gene's germline CDR1 is SNHLY and CDR2 FYNNEI. Trimming cost V 11 bases and J 0 bases; bases outside gene matches: 6. The CDR3 loop spans 13 amino acids. Here immunoSEQ multiplex PCR was the method, and the copy in TCRdb shows in-frame clones only, minus some. The table includes nearly 60,000 clones, about 91% detected once. This sequence originates from a human donor with classical Hodgkin lymphoma. Sample: peripheral blood mononuclear cells (PBMCs), taken before the second cycle of nivolumab. V gene TRBV2 combines with J gene TRBJ1-1; 7 positions agree with TRBD1. CDR3 residues: CAGGTDMNTEAFF. The CDR3 DNA is TGTGCCGGGGGGACAGACATGAACACTGAAGCTTTCTTT. The variable domain in full, with the rest retrieved from reference TRBV2 and TRBJ1-1, is EPEVTQTPSHQVTQMGQEVILRCVPISNHLYFYWYRQILGQKVEFLVSFYNNEISEKSEIFDDQFSVERPDGSNFTLKIRSTKLEDSAMYFCAGGTDMNTEAFFGQGTRLTVV.